This TCR beta chain was captured by sequencing in a study of T cells in Graves' hyperthyroidism and ophthalmopathy. From RNA transcripts, TCR beta CDR3 regions were amplified. The HTBI primer set served for first-round RT-PCR of the TCR CDR3. MiXCR, run by TCRdb on the multiplex PCR reads, gives a single entry per CDR3 protein. In the table there are under 650,000 distinct CDR3 sequences, roughly 17% of which are singletons. The germline gives CDR1 GTSNPN, CDR2 SVGIG (reference sequence). This CDR3 spans 13 amino acids. V was pared by 7 bases and J by 7 bases, with 17 bases between. This chain uses TRBV30 with TRBJ1-5, with a tentative D call TRBD1 (6 bases). The source of this sequence is a woman in her thirties with Graves' hyperthyroidism. The material sequenced was blood. Here the CDR3 reads CAYNRDQGQPQHF. The CDR3 region has the DNA TGTGCCTACAACAGGGACCAAGGCCAGCCCCAGCATTTT.